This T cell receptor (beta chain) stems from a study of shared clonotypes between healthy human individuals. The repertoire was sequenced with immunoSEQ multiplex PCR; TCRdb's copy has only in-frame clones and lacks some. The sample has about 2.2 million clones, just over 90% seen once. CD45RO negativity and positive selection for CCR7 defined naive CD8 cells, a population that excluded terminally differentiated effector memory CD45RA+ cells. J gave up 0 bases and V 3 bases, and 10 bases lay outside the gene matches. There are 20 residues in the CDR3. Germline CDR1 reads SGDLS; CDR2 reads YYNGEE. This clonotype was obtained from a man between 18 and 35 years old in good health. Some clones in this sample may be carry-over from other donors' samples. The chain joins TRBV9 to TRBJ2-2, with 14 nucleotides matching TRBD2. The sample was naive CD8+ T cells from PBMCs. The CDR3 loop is CASSGPGLAGESTNTGELFF. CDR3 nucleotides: TGTGCCAGCAGCGGTCCGGGACTAGCGGGAGAGTCTACGAACACCGGGGAGCTGTTTTTT.